This T cell receptor beta chain was retrieved from a study of cytomegalovirus exposure and HLA in healthy donors. For the study at large: There were about 85 million unique TCRs (from HLA-typed donors) in an early data release.

This PCR relied on a set of 60 Vbeta primers and 13 Jbeta primers. The method was immunoSEQ multiplex PCR; TCRdb's version includes in-frame clones alone and lacks a portion of them. The profile shows 150,000 or so clones, 65% to 85% of them singletons. The CDR3 has 15 residues. The V gene lost 3 bases and the J gene lost 4 bases, with 13 bases spanning the gap. Germline values: CDR1 LNHNV, CDR2 YYDKDF (reference sequence). Specimen: PBMCs. This receptor was obtained from a woman aged 50 to 60 in good health and CMV-seropositive. This chain connects TRBV15 to TRBJ1-3; tentative D call: TRBD1 (6 bases). CDR3 protein: CATSRERTVGNTIYF. CDR3 coding DNA: TGTGCCACCAGCAGGGAACGGACAGTCGGAAACACCATATATTTT.